One TCR beta chain is described in this entry. This receptor's antigen is unknown. Per-nucleotide qualities are absent, and no much larger clonotype sits a single base away. The sample belongs to a study of CD8+ T cells in alopecia areata (dated by TCRdb to between 2017 and 2018). Some background on the complete study: The treated patients, all with moderate-to-severe alopecia areata, were enrolled in an open-label pilot trial of oral tofacitinib given at 5 to 10 mg twice daily. Scalp clonality was compared among normal scalp (n=4), patchy alopecia areata scalp (n=8), and alopecia totalis/universalis scalp (n=8). RNA was obtained with the PAXgene miRNA kit for fixed scalp, the miRNeasy kit for PBMCs, and the RNeasy kit for mouse skin. immunoSEQ multiplex PCR using 35 Vbeta forward primers and 13 Jbeta reverse primers was used to amplify TCRbeta CDR3 regions. To study T cell clonal expansion in alopecia areata, the researchers applied high-throughput TCRbeta sequencing to both the C3H/HeJ mouse model and human patients. Biopsies were taken from tofacitinib-treated patients at baseline and again at 4 and 24 weeks into treatment, and several of those patients also had a later scalp biopsy. Tofacitinib was given for 6 to 18 months, followed by 6 months of follow-up off drug to assess delayed response and recurrence. Scalp tissue and sorted CD4+ and CD8+ peripheral blood T cells from patchy and totalis/universalis alopecia areata patients and from healthy controls were covered by human TCRbeta sequencing.

The label giving this sample's time point can be read as: baseline before oral tofacitinib. From alopecia areata patients, peripheral blood was collected along with lesional scalp punch biopsies. After PBMCs were isolated by density centrifugation and stained for CD3, CD4 and CD8, a FACSAria was used to sort CD4+ and CD8+ T cells. Trimming at the junction amounts to 4 bases on V and 7 bases on J, and the germline ends lie 10 bases apart. Reading from cysteine to phenylalanine, the CDR3 counts 12 amino acids. Here the CDR3 DNA is all that survives: 36 bases in frame from base 1. CDR1 and CDR2 are read off the germline V gene as MNHEY and SVGAGI. What the research found in general, with its limitations: Shared TCR sequences between patients were less evident than in mice, which may be partly attributable to HLA diversity in the patient population. Higher clonality and more expanded CD8+ clones were observed in lesional scalp than in normal scalp, particularly in alopecia totalis/universalis, a finding suggestive of antigenic drive. Unlike mouse skin, which is dominated by gammadelta T cells, normal human skin has resident alphabeta T cells that are also sequenced, and this complicates analysis of the scalp TCR repertoire.

To prepare the library, the immunoSEQ multiplex PCR assay was applied. For TCR sequencing, RNA was extracted from every sample and reverse transcribed into cDNA to serve as template. SuperScript III was used for first-strand cDNA synthesis, primed with a 2:1 mix of oligo-dT and random hexamers. A synthetic immune receptor repertoire was used to assess amplification bias, and residual bias was removed computationally. On the authors' methods: Raw reads were preprocessed to remove errors, and CDR3 was defined by IMGT conventions from the conserved cysteine to phenylalanine. Clonality was computed by normalizing Shannon entropy by log2 of the number of productive unique TCRs and subtracting the result from 1. Whether scalp clones were CD4 or CD8 was inferred by matching scalp TCRbeta sequences against CD4 and CD8 repertoires sorted from blood. Not all clones reach the TCRdb copy of this immuneACCESS table, which keeps in-frame sequences only. Checked studies attribute under half of the gap to unresolved V genes and leave the rest unexplained. From that table come the V and J calls and clone size; the DNA was used to work out D and trimming. The sample data list 250,000 or so clones, and roughly two thirds of these were observed just once. The top ten clones comprise more than 0.95% of the sample.

The receptor was derived from a human donor with alopecia areata. The sequenced sample was CD4+ T cells sorted from blood, obtained at week 0. This chain is built from TRBV6-5 and TRBJ2-5, with TRBD1 perhaps the D gene, on 5 matching bases. The nucleotides read TGTGCCAGCAGTTCAGGGTGGGGGACCCAGTACTTC. It encodes CASSSGWGTQYF.